The clone carrying this T cell receptor (beta chain) was counted between two and nine times. V was clipped by 4 bases and J by 8 bases, with 12 bases between them. Germline V gene data show CDR1 as SGHRS and CDR2 as YFSETQ. This CDR3 is 13 amino acids long. Profiled with immunoSEQ multiplex PCR; TCRdb holds only in-frame clones, not every one. The data show tens of thousands of clones, with 70% to 80% seen just once and roughly 7% held by the top ten. Specified time point: blood 2 weeks post-SBRT. Described treatment: 15 Gy SBRT to primary tumor, nephrectomy 4 weeks later. The data were taken from a study of radiation and T cells in renal cell carcinoma.

This TCR was recovered from a man between 60 and 70 years old with renal cell carcinoma. The material sequenced was blood, taken from a patient whose treatment included radiotherapy and nephrectomy. This chain links TRBV5-1 with TRBJ1-4; D might be TRBD1 (6 bases). The CDR3 here is CASSEDSTEKLFF. The CDR3 DNA reads TGCGCCAGCAGCGAGGACAGCACAGAAAAACTGTTTTTT.